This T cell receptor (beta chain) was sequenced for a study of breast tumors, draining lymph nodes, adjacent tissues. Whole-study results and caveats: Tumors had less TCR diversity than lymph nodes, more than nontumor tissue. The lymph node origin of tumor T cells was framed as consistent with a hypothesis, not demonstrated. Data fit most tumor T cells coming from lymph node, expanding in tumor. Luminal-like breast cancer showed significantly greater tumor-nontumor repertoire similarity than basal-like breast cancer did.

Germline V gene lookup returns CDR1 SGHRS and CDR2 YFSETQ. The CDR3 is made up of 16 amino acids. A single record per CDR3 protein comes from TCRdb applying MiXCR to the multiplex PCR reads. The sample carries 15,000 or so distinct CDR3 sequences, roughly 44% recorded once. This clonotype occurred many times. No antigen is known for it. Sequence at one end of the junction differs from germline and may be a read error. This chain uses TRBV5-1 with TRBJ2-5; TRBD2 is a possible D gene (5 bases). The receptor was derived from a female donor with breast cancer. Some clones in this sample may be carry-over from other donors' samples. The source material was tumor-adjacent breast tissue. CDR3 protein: CASSLEGPLGVEAQYF. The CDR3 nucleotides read TGCGCCAGCAGCTTGGAAGGACCACTAGGCGTAGAGGCCCAGTACTTC.